The 21 T cell receptor beta chains given below trace back to one sample, sequenced in a study of blood T cell repertoires in COVID-19. The repertoire was sequenced with immunoSEQ multiplex PCR; TCRdb's copy has only in-frame clones and lacks some. Among a few hundred thousand clones listed, roughly 90% were seen once. Source material: PBMCs or T cells enriched from blood (not recorded which). The receptors here all came from a young woman who had been exposed to COVID-19.

The chain carries TRBV11-2 and TRBJ2-7; 10 bases agree with TRBD1. Germline V gene data show CDR1 as SGHAT and CDR2 as FQNNGV. Trimming at V came to 6 bases and at J to 2 bases, leaving 7 bases not matched to a gene. The CDR3 is 15 residues long. This chain's CDR3 is CASRVPGQGTYEQYF. The CDR3 nucleotides read TGTGCCAGCAGGGTACCGGGACAGGGGACCTACGAGCAGTACTTC.

The CDR3 reads CASIPTGRSGTEAFF. The CDR3, as DNA: TGTGCCAGCATCCCGACAGGTCGCTCGGGGACTGAAGCTTTCTTT. The genes are TRBV6-5 and TRBJ1-1; D possibly corresponds to TRBD1 (6 bases). The CDR3 has 15 amino acids. The V gene's germline CDR1 is MNHEY and CDR2 SVGAGI. V lost 7 bases and J 5 bases, leaving 20 bases between the germline ends.

The gene calls are TRBV10-2 and TRBJ1-3, with D possibly TRBD1 on 6 matching bases. Trimming took 5 bases from V and 0 from J, leaving 11 bases between them. Germline CDR1 WSHSY, CDR2 SAAADI. The CDR3 loop spans 15 amino acids. The CDR3 region has the DNA TGCGCCAGCAGTCCTGACAGGTCCTCTGGAAACACCATATATTTT. It specifies CASSPDRSSGNTIYF.

The chain employs TRBV11-2 and TRBJ1-2, with D perhaps TRBD1 (6 bases). Looked up from germline, CDR1 is SGHAT and CDR2 is FQNNGV. The CDR3 extends over 15 amino acids. V lost 5 bases and J lost 0, with 13 bases in between. The CDR3 is CASSTTGRANYGYTF. The DNA for the CDR3 is TGTGCCAGCAGCACTACAGGGAGAGCTAACTATGGCTACACCTTC.

The chain is built from TRBV5-5 and TRBJ1-1; D is undetermined. V was trimmed by 6 bases and J by 1 base, leaving 13 bases between them. The CDR3 consists of 14 residues. Per germline, CDR1 SGHKS and CDR2 YYEKEE (reference sequence). The CDR3 protein is CASTLTVPNTEAFF. The CDR3 region has the DNA TGTGCCAGCACCCTAACTGTTCCGAACACTGAAGCTTTCTTT.

This clone was seen once. This chain uses TRBV29-1 with TRBJ1-5, with 7 bases fitting TRBD1. V was clipped by 0 bases and J by 1 base; unmatched bases: 9. The germline gives CDR1 SQVTM, CDR2 ANQGSEA. This CDR3 is built from 17 residues. For the CDR3, the DNA is TGCAGCGTTGAAGAAAAGGGTGACAGGGACAGCAATCAGCCCCAGCATTTT. Translating it yields CSVEEKGDRDSNQPQHF.

Worth noting for this clone: Other nucleotide sequences in the sample specify the same CDR3. J is TRBJ2-7 and V is TRBV12-3 or TRBV12-4; no firm D call. V dropped 1 base and J dropped 4 bases, with 8 bases sitting between them. The CDR3 loop spans 13 amino acids. The CDR3 bases are TGTGCCAGCAGTTTAGGGTCGGTTTACGAGCAGTACTTC. Its translation: CASSLGSVYEQYF.

The chain recombines TRBV12-3 or TRBV12-4 with TRBJ2-7, with D possibly matching TRBD1 (5 bases). Trimming pared 7 bases from V and 3 bases from J, leaving 10 bases between. The CDR3 spans 12 residues. CDR3 DNA sequence: TGTGCCAGCACCCAGGGTCTCTACGAGCAGTACTTC. This codes for CASTQGLYEQYF.

This rearrangement joins TRBV7-2 to TRBJ1-1, with D possibly TRBD1 on 5 matching bases. The V and J ends lost 1 base and 4 bases respectively, with 10 bases between them. Germline V lookup: CDR1 SGHTA, CDR2 FQGNSA. The CDR3 contains 14 residues. The CDR3 DNA reads TGTGCCAGCAGCTTAGTAGGGAGGGGCACTGAAGCTTTCTTT. Its protein product is CASSLVGRGTEAFF.

The chain recombines TRBV28 with TRBJ2-2; possible D gene TRBD1, 6 bases. The germline V gene encodes CDR1 MDHEN and CDR2 SYDVKM. The CDR3 covers 17 residues. Trimming cost V 5 bases and J 1 base, with 17 bases left between them. For the CDR3, the DNA is TGTGCCAGCAGTCTTATCACCGGGACATTGAACACCGGGGAGCTGTTTTTT. Translation: CASSLITGTLNTGELFF.

The CDR3 reads CASSLSVGSSGNTIYF. DNA of the CDR3: TGTGCCAGCAGCTTGAGTGTCGGTAGCTCTGGAAACACCATATATTTT. This chain connects TRBV11-2 to TRBJ1-3; D unresolved. The germline V gene encodes CDR1 SGHAT and CDR2 FQNNGV. Deletions cut 3 bases from V and 0 bases from J, with 12 bases between. CDR3 length equals 16 residues.

The gene calls are TRBV4-2 and TRBJ2-5; 8 bases line up with TRBD1. The CDR3 is 14 amino acids. V was clipped by 6 bases and J by 7 bases; unmatched bases: 10. In germline, CDR1 is LGHNA, CDR2 YNFKEQ. The CDR3 bases are TGTGCCAGCAGGGAGGGACAGGTCCCCCCGACCCAGTACTTC. It yields the protein CASREGQVPPTQYF.

The J gene is TRBJ2-5, the V gene TRBV30, with TRBD2 matching 8 bases. CDR3 size: 15 residues. After removal of 1 base from V and 2 bases from J, the junction contained 6 bases not matched to a gene. Germline loops: CDR1 GTSNPN, CDR2 SVGIG (reference sequence). CDR3 in DNA: TGTGCCTGGAGTGCACGGGGGGGCTTTCAAGAGACCCAGTACTTC. This gives the protein CAWSARGGFQETQYF.

The rearrangement links TRBV28 to TRBJ2-5, with D maybe TRBD1 (5 bases). V was clipped by 3 bases and J by 1 base, with 12 bases between them. The CDR3 covers 15 residues. Germline V gene data show CDR1 as MDHEN and CDR2 as SYDVKM. The CDR3 loop reads CASSFLTASQETQYF. DNA for the CDR3: TGTGCCAGCAGTTTTCTGACAGCCAGCCAAGAGACCCAGTACTTC.

This rearrangement joins TRBV18 to TRBJ1-1; D is undetermined. The V end was cut by 6 bases, the J end by 1 base, with 9 bases between. The CDR3 contains 13 residues. Germline CDR1 and CDR2: KGHSH and LQKENI. This CDR3 is CASSSGGNTEAFF. CDR3 DNA: TGTGCCAGCTCCTCCGGCGGGAACACTGAAGCTTTCTTT.

The chain uses TRBV7-8 and TRBJ1-3, with 9 nucleotides matching TRBD1. CDR1 is SGHVS, CDR2 FQNEAQ, per germline. Germline trimming cut 5 bases from V and 4 bases from J; bases unmatched to any gene: 6. The CDR3 runs to 15 residues. The CDR3 DNA sequence: TGTGCCAGCAGCCTAAAGACAGGGGGAGGAAACACCATATATTTT. Protein sequence: CASSLKTGGGNTIYF. The full variable domain, completed using reference TRBV7-8 and TRBJ1-3, is GAGVSQSPRYKVAKRGQDVALRCDPISGHVSLFWYQQALGQGPEFLTYFQNEAQLDKSGLPSDRFFAERPEGSVSTLKIQRTQQEDSAVYLCASSLKTGGGNTIYFGEGSWLTVV.

J is TRBJ2-4 and V is TRBV11-3; D might be TRBD2 (6 bases). The V end lost 5 bases, the J end lost 2 bases, and 10 bases lay between the germline ends. Germline CDR1 SGHNT, CDR2 YENEEA. The CDR3 covers 14 residues. The CDR3 sequence: CASSPGGTKNIQYF. CDR3 DNA: TGTGCCAGCAGCCCCGGGGGAACCAAAAACATTCAGTACTTC. The whole variable domain, remainder taken from reference TRBV11-3 and TRBJ2-4, is EAGVVQSPRYKIIEKKQPVAFWCNPISGHNTLYWYLQNLGQGPELLIRYENEEAVDDSQLPKDRFSAERLKGVDSTLKIQPAELGDSAVYLCASSPGGTKNIQYFGAGTRLSVL.

The V gene is TRBV5-5, the J gene TRBJ2-5; TRBD1 matches at 10 bases. Germline CDR1 reads SGHKS; CDR2 reads YYEKEE (reference sequence). The CDR3 is 16 amino acids. V lost 4 bases and J lost 5; bases outside the gene matches: 11. CDR3 coding DNA: TGTGCCAGCAGCCCGAAGATCCGGGACAGGGGCGAGACCCAGTACTTC. It encodes CASSPKIRDRGETQYF.

The chain couples TRBV2 to TRBJ2-1; the match to TRBD2 covers 9 bases. CDR1 SNHLY and CDR2 FYNNEI come from the germline V gene. The V and J ends lost 6 bases and 10 bases, in that order; junction bases with no gene match: 10. This CDR3 has 14 residues. This CDR3 reads CASSPPSGIGEQFF. As DNA, the CDR3 is TGTGCCAGCAGCCCCCCTAGCGGGATCGGAGAGCAGTTCTTC.

The V call is TRBV5-5, the J call TRBJ1-6, with D perhaps matching TRBD1 (6 bases). The CDR3 has 15 residues. The ends were cut back, 4 bases at V and 7 bases at J, with 15 bases in the middle. The germline V gene encodes CDR1 SGHKS and CDR2 YYEKEE (reference sequence). The CDR3 DNA reads TGTGCCAGCAGCCGCTGGACAGCGAGCAATTCACCCCTCCACTTT. Amino acids: CASSRWTASNSPLHF. Drawing the rest from reference TRBV5-5 and TRBJ1-6, the complete variable domain is DAGVTQSPTHLIKTRGQQVTLRCSPISGHKSVSWYQQVLGQGPQFIFQYYEKEERGRGNFPDRFSARQFPNYSSELNVNALLLGDSALYLCASSRWTASNSPLHFGNGTRLTVT.

This chain links TRBV5-1 with TRBJ1-1; 8 nucleotides match TRBD1. The CDR3 has 15 amino acids. J gave up 6 bases and V 1 base, and 8 bases lay outside the gene matches. Germline CDR1 SGHRS, CDR2 YFSETQ. The chain's CDR3 is CASSLKTGALSEAFF. CDR3 bases: TGCGCCAGCAGCTTGAAGACAGGGGCTTTGTCTGAAGCTTTCTTT.